These 24 T cell receptor beta chains were sequenced from one sample in a study of blood T cells in healthy people across ages. Primed by a sample-barcoded 5' primer and a J-beta primer mix, a second PCR proceeded for 7 to 11 cycles. From the 5' RACE reads, TCRdb called clonotypes with MiXCR, one entry per CDR3 protein. The table has under 750,000 distinct CDR3 sequences, about 45% seen once. Sequencing input: blood. These receptors were taken from a man of 80 years or more in good health.

V gene TRBV25-1 combines with J gene TRBJ2-3; 11 bases align to TRBD2. With V trimmed by 4 bases and J by 5 bases, 8 bases remained unmatched. Germline CDR1 is MGHDK and CDR2 is SYGVNS. CDR3 length: 16 residues. The CDR3: CASSGVAGGWGDTQYF. CDR3 coding DNA: TGTGCCAGCAGTGGAGTAGCGGGAGGGTGGGGAGATACGCAGTATTTT.

The rearrangement links TRBV5-4 to TRBJ2-5, with D maybe TRBD1 (6 bases). The DNA end favors TRBJ2-7, so the J call may be wrong. The CDR3 is 14 amino acids. From germline, CDR1 is SGHNT and CDR2 YYREEE (reference sequence). DNA for the CDR3: TGTGCCAGCAGCCCGAACGGTGGACAGTACGAGCAGTACTTC. Its protein is CASSPNGGQYEQYF.

This clonotype was seen more than once but under ten times. This chain connects TRBV29-1 to TRBJ2-5, with D perhaps TRBD1 or TRBD2 (5 bases each). V lost 7 bases and J 5 bases, leaving 8 bases between the germline ends. This CDR3 contains 10 residues. The germline gives CDR1 SQVTM, CDR2 ANQGSEA. In DNA form, the CDR3 reads TGCAGCGGTGGGGGTGAGACCCAGTACTTC. It encodes CSGGGETQYF.

Concerning this clonotype: The final CDR3 position lacks the conserved phenylalanine or tryptophan, pointing to a likely read error. The V call is TRBV5-1, the J call TRBJ2-5; the match to TRBD2 covers 13 bases. The CDR3 loop spans 14 amino acids. Germline assignment: CDR1 SGHRS and CDR2 YFSETQ. V was clipped by 4 bases and J by 5 bases; unmatched bases: 2. DNA of the CDR3: TGCGCCAGCAGCGGGACTAGCGGGACGGAGACCCAGTACATC. Translated: CASSGTSGTETQYI.

The chain combines TRBV7-2 with TRBJ2-7; TRBD1 agrees at 10 bases. With 1 base clipped from V and 9 bases from J, the junction kept 9 bases outside the gene matches. Germline V gene lookup returns CDR1 SGHTA and CDR2 FQGNSA. This CDR3 has 15 amino acids. The CDR3 bases are TGTGCCAGCAGCTTAGTCCCCGGGACAGGGGTCGGGCAGTACTTC. It translates to CASSLVPGTGVGQYF. Variable domain in full (rest from reference TRBV7-2 and TRBJ2-7): GAGVSQSPSNKVTEKGKDVELRCDPISGHTALYWYRQSLGQGLEFLIYFQGNSAPDKSGLPSDRFSAERTGGSVSTLTIQRTQQEDSAVYLCASSLVPGTGVGQYFGPGTRLTVT.

A few counts support this clonotype. This CDR3 reads CASSLEGHVTYEQYF. The CDR3 bases are TGTGCCAGCAGCTTAGAAGGTCACGTCACCTACGAGCAGTACTTC. J is TRBJ2-7 and V is TRBV11-1; no clear D gene. Germline assignment: CDR1 SGHAT and CDR2 FQDESV (reference sequence). Trimming stripped 1 base from V and 2 bases from J, with 12 bases between. This CDR3 has 15 amino acids.

A few counts support this clonotype. The gene calls are TRBV2 and TRBJ2-3; 12 positions agree with TRBD2. Trimming removed 2 bases from V and 0 bases from J; junction bases left unmatched: 6. Germline V gene data show CDR1 as SNHLY and CDR2 as FYNNEI. CDR3 length: 18 residues. The CDR3 DNA reads TGTGCCAGCAGTGAACGGGGACTAGCGGGCTCTAGCACAGATACGCAGTATTTT. Protein sequence: CASSERGLAGSSTDTQYF.

This chain uses TRBV27 with TRBJ2-3; 8 positions match TRBD2. The CDR3 contains 14 residues. Germline V gives CDR1 MNHEY, CDR2 SMNVEV (reference sequence). The V segment lost 5 bases and the J segment 4 bases; nucleotides outside the gene matches: 5. The CDR3 sequence: CASSGRLASDTQYF. Written as DNA, the CDR3 is TGTGCCAGCAGTGGGAGACTAGCGTCAGATACGCAGTATTTT.

This clonotype was picked up one time. V gene TRBV14 combines with J gene TRBJ1-2, with D unclear. This CDR3 is 13 amino acids long. Trimming removed 3 bases at V and 2 bases at J, with 7 bases between. The germline V gene has CDR1 SGHDN and CDR2 FVKESK. The CDR3 nucleotides read TGTGCCAGCAGCCAGGGCATGAACTATGGCTACACCTTC. This sequence encodes CASSQGMNYGYTF. Looking up the rest from reference TRBV14 and TRBJ1-2 gives the full variable domain: EAGVTQFPSHSVIEKGQTVTLRCDPISGHDNLYWYRRVMGKEIKFLLHFVKESKQDESGMPNNRFLAERTGGTYSTLKVQPAELEDSGVYFCASSQGMNYGYTFGSGTRLTVV.

This clonotype was recorded a few times. The genes are TRBV29-1 and TRBJ2-1, with 14 bases fitting TRBD2. The trim removed 3 bases at V and 6 bases at J, leaving 4 bases unmatched. CDR3 length: 15 residues. Germline CDR1 and CDR2: SQVTM and ANQGSEA. CDR3 amino acids: CSVEGLAGEGNEQFF. As DNA, the CDR3 is TGCAGCGTTGAGGGACTAGCGGGAGAAGGCAATGAGCAGTTCTTC.

This rearrangement joins TRBV6-6 to TRBJ2-1; a possible D gene is TRBD2 (7 bases). Trimming shortened V by 4 bases and J by 13 bases, and 17 bases separated the two germline ends. From germline, CDR1 is MNHNY and CDR2 SVGAGI (reference sequence). The CDR3 contains 13 residues. CDR3 region: CASSFGGQETQFF. CDR3 nucleotides: TGTGCCAGCAGTTTCGGGGGGCAAGAGACCCAGTTCTTC.

This chain links TRBV20-1 with TRBJ2-7, with 9 bases identical to TRBD1. The length of the CDR3 is 13 residues. CDR1 and CDR2 from the germline V gene are DFQATT and SNEGSKA (reference sequence). V lost 3 bases to trimming and J lost 5 bases; unmatched junction nucleotides: 5. The CDR3 bases are TGCAGTGCTAGCCGGGACAGGGAACACGAGCAGTACTTC. This encodes CSASRDREHEQYF.

The rearrangement uses TRBV6-6 and TRBJ1-1; TRBD1 agrees at 9 bases. The CDR3 spans 14 residues. The ends lost 5 bases at V and 10 bases at J; junction bases unmatched: 11. CDR1 is MNHNY and CDR2 is SVGAGI in the germline V gene (reference sequence). The CDR3 bases are TGTGCCAGCAGTCCCGCGACAGGGGGAGAAAGAGCTTTCTTT. Its translation: CASSPATGGERAFF.

The V call is TRBV2, the J call TRBJ1-5; perhaps TRBD1 as D (5 bases). Germline CDR1 SNHLY, CDR2 FYNNEI. The V end lost 7 bases, the J end lost 3 bases, and 22 bases lay between the germline ends. This CDR3 spans 17 amino acids. CDR3 region: CASKEGQGPFTNQPQHF. As DNA, the CDR3 is TGTGCCAGCAAAGAAGGGCAGGGTCCCTTTACCAATCAGCCCCAGCATTTT.

The V gene is TRBV7-3, the J gene TRBJ2-1; TRBD2 aligns across 10 bases. J gave up 8 bases and V 5 bases, and 9 bases lay outside the gene matches. The CDR3 runs 15 residues. CDR1 is SGHTA, CDR2 FQGTGA, per germline. The CDR3 reads CASSESGTSDHEQFF. The DNA of the CDR3 is TGTGCCAGCAGCGAATCCGGGACTAGCGACCATGAGCAGTTCTTC.

The V call is TRBV20-1, the J call TRBJ2-1; D is unresolved. Germline V lookup: CDR1 DFQATT, CDR2 SNEGSKA (reference sequence). This CDR3 is built from 13 residues. Here the CDR3 reads CRPASSSYNEQFF. In DNA, the CDR3 is TGCAGGCCTGCGTCGAGCTCCTACAATGAGCAGTTCTTC.

The V gene is TRBV28, the J gene TRBJ1-6; D not resolved. V shed 2 bases and J shed 5 bases, with 7 bases lying between them. The CDR3 is made up of 14 amino acids. CDR1 MDHEN and CDR2 SYDVKM come from the germline V gene. The CDR3: CASSLRPDNSPLHF. The DNA of the CDR3 is TGTGCCAGCAGTTTAAGACCGGATAATTCACCCCTCCACTTT. Full variable domain (missing parts from reference TRBV28 and TRBJ1-6): DVKVTQSSRYLVKRTGEKVFLECVQDMDHENMFWYRQDPGLGLRLIYFSYDVKMKEKGDIPEGYSVSREKKERFSLILESASTNQTSMYLCASSLRPDNSPLHFGNGTRLTVT.

The chain uses TRBV6-6 and TRBJ2-7; TRBD2 agrees at 7 bases. J was trimmed by 1 base and V by 5 bases; bases with no gene match: 8. In germline, CDR1 is MNHNY, CDR2 SVGAGI (reference sequence). CDR3 length equals 15 residues. The CDR3 sequence: CASSHQRGVSYEQYF. DNA of the CDR3: TGTGCCAGCAGTCATCAGCGGGGCGTATCCTACGAGCAGTACTTC.

This clonotype was detected once. The rearrangement uses TRBV28 and TRBJ2-7; D is uncertain. Trimming took 8 bases from V and 3 from J, leaving 11 bases between them. This CDR3 region has 12 residues. The germline V gene has CDR1 MDHEN and CDR2 SYDVKM. CDR3 in amino acids: CASALGGYEQYF. Written as DNA, the CDR3 is TGTGCCAGCGCCCTCGGCGGCTACGAGCAGTACTTC. The variable domain in full, with the rest retrieved from reference TRBV28 and TRBJ2-7, is DVKVTQSSRYLVKRTGEKVFLECVQDMDHENMFWYRQDPGLGLRLIYFSYDVKMKEKGDIPEGYSVSREKKERFSLILESASTNQTSMYLCASALGGYEQYFGPGTRLTVT.

The chain carries TRBV29-1 and TRBJ2-3; the D gene is possibly TRBD2 (6 bases). Trimming took off 2 bases at V and 4 bases at J, with 7 bases between the two ends. The CDR3 has 12 residues. Looked up from germline, CDR1 is SQVTM and CDR2 is ANQGSEA. The CDR3 DNA reads as TGCAGCGTTGAATCGGGGGCAGATACGCAGTATTTT. It specifies CSVESGADTQYF.

This chain uses TRBV7-2 with TRBJ2-7; TRBD1 matches 9 bases. Germline lookup yields CDR1 SGHTA and CDR2 FQGNSA. The CDR3 totals 15 residues. The V and J ends lost 4 bases and 5 bases, in that order; junction bases with no gene match: 9. The CDR3 reads CASSSDRGSLDEQYF. In nucleotides, the CDR3 is TGTGCCAGCAGCTCCGACAGGGGGTCTTTGGACGAGCAGTACTTC.

The CDR3 DNA sequence: TGTGCCAGCAGCTTAGTGGAGGGAGTCTACAATGAGCAGTTCTTC. Its protein is CASSLVEGVYNEQFF. The rearrangement uses TRBV7-8 and TRBJ2-1; tentatively, D is TRBD2 (6 bases). Trimming left V 1 base short and J 3 bases short, with 10 bases between. The CDR3 length is 15 residues. From germline, CDR1 is SGHVS and CDR2 FQNEAQ.

This clonotype showed up many times. The J gene is TRBJ1-5, the V gene TRBV6-6; D is unclear. The V end was cut by 8 bases, the J end by 7 bases, with 12 bases between. The CDR3 totals 12 residues. Germline V CDR1 and CDR2: MNHNY, SVGAGI (reference sequence). The CDR3 sequence: CASLDERQPQHF. CDR3 in DNA: TGTGCCAGCCTAGACGAGCGGCAGCCCCAGCATTTT.

This clonotype appeared many times. The chain has TRBV5-1 and TRBJ2-7, with a possible D match to TRBD1 (6 bases). The germline V gene has CDR1 SGHRS and CDR2 YFSETQ. The length of the CDR3 is 16 residues. V dropped 0 bases and J dropped 0 bases, with 13 bases sitting between them. CDR3 sequence: CASSLASGQISYEQYF. CDR3 nucleotide sequence: TGCGCCAGCAGCTTGGCCTCAGGACAGATCTCCTACGAGCAGTACTTC.